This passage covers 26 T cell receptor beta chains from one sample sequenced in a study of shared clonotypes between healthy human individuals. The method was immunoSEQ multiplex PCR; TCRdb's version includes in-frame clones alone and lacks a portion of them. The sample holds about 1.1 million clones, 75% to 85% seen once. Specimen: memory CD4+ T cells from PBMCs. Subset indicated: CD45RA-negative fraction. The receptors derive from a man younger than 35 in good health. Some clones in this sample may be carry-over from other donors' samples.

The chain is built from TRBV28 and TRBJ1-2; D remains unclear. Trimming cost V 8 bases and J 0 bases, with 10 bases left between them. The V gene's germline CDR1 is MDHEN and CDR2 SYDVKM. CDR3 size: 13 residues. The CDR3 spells CASFGRANYGYTF. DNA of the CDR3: TGTGCCAGCTTCGGCCGAGCTAACTATGGCTACACCTTC.

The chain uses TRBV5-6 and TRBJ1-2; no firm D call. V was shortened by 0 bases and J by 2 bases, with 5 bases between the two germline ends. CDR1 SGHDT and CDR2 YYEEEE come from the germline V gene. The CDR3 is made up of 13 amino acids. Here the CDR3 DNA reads TGTGCCAGCAGCTTGGTCGGGAACTATGGCTACACCTTC. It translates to CASSLVGNYGYTF. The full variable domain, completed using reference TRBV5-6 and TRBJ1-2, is DAGVTQSPTHLIKTRGQQVTLRCSPKSGHDTVSWYQQALGQGPQFIFQYYEEEERQRGNFPDRFSGHQFPNYSSELNVNALLLGDSALYLCASSLVGNYGYTFGSGTRLTVV.

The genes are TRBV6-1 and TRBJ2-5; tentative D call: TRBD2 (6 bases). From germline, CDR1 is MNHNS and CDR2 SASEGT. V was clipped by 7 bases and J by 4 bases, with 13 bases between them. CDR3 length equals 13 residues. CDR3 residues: CASNGGGRETQYF. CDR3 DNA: TGTGCCAGCAACGGCGGAGGGAGAGAGACCCAGTACTTC.

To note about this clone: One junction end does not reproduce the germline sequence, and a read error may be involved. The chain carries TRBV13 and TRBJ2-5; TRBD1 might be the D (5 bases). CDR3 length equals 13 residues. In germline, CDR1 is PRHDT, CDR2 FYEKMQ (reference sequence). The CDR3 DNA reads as TGTGCCAGCAGCAAGCCCGGTGACAGAGAGTTGGACTTC. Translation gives CASSKPGDRELDF.

The CDR3 sequence is CASSLSGSAGELFF. The CDR3 DNA reads as TGCGCCAGCAGCTTATCTGGAAGTGCCGGGGAGCTGTTTTTT. The chain uses TRBV5-1 and TRBJ2-2; D gene ambiguous. V lost 2 bases and J 6 bases, leaving 11 bases between the germline ends. CDR1 SGHRS and CDR2 YFSETQ come from the germline V gene. This CDR3 is built from 14 residues. Complete variable domain (other parts from reference TRBV5-1 and TRBJ2-2): KAGVTQTPRYLIKTRGQQVTLSCSPISGHRSVSWYQQTPGQGLQFLFEYFSETQRNKGNFPGRFSGRQFSNSRSEMNVSTLELGDSALYLCASSLSGSAGELFFGEGSRLTVL.

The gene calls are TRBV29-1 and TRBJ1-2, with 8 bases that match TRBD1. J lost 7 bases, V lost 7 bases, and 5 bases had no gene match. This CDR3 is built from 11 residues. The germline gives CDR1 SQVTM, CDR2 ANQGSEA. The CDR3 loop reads CSGATGAGYTF. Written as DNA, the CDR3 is TGCAGCGGCGCGACAGGGGCTGGCTACACCTTC.

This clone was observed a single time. CDR3 sequence reads: CASSYSETAYGYTF. Here the CDR3 DNA reads TGTGCCAGCAGTTACTCGGAAACCGCCTATGGCTACACCTTC. V usage is TRBV6-5 and J usage is TRBJ1-2; D ambiguous. CDR3 size: 14 residues. The ends were cut back, 0 bases at V and 4 bases at J, with 9 bases in the middle. CDR1 is MNHEY, CDR2 SVGAGI, per germline.

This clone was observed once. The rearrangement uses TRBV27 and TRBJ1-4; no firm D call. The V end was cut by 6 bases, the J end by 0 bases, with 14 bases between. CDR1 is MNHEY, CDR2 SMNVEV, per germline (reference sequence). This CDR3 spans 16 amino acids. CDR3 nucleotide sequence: TGTGCCAGCAGAAAATCTAAGGAAACAACTAATGAAAAACTGTTTTTT. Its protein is CASRKSKETTNEKLFF. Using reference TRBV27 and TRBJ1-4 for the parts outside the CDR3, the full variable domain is EAQVTQNPRYLITVTGKKLTVTCSQNMNHEYMSWYRQDPGLGLRQIYYSMNVEVTDKGDVPEGYKVSRKEKRNFPLILESPSPNQTSLYFCASRKSKETTNEKLFFGSGTQLSVL.

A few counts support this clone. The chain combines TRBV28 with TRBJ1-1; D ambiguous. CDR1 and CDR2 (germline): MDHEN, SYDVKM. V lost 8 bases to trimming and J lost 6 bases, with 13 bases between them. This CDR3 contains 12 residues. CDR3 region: CASSEGWAEAFF. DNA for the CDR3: TGTGCCAGCTCCGAAGGGTGGGCTGAAGCTTTCTTT.

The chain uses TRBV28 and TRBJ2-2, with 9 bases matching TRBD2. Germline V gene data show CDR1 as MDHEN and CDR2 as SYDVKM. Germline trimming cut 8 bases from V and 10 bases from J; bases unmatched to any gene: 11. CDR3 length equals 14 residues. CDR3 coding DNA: TGTGCCAGCTCTTATAGCGGGAGTTCTACGGAGCTGTTTTTT. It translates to CASSYSGSSTELFF.

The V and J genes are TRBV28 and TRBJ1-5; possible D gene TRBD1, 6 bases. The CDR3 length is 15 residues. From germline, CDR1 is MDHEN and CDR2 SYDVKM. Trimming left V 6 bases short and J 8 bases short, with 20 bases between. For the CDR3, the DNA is TGTGCCAGCAGGAAAGGGGGGGCCAGCGGGAAGCCCCAGCATTTT. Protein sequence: CASRKGGASGKPQHF.

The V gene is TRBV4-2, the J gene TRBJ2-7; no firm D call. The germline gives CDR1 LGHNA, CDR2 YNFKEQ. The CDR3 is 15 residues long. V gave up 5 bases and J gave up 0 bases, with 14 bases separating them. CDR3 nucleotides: TGTGCCAGCAGCTCGGCGGAGAGCAGCTCCTACGAGCAGTACTTC. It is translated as CASSSAESSSYEQYF.

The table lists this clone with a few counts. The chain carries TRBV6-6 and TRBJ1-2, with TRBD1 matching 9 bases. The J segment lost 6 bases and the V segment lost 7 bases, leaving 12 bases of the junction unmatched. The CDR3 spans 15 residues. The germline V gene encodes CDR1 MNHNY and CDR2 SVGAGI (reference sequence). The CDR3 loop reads CASILDRGRGDGYTF. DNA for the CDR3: TGTGCCAGCATCCTGGACAGGGGCAGGGGCGATGGCTACACCTTC.

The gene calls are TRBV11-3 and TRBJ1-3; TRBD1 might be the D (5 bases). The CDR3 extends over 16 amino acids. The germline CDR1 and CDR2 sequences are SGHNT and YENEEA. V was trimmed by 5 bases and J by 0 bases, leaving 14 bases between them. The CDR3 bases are TGTGCCAGCAGCCGTTCGGACACCGGCTCTGGAAACACCATATATTTT. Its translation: CASSRSDTGSGNTIYF.

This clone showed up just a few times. Here the CDR3 reads CASSGQRETQYF. Written as DNA, the CDR3 is TGTGCCAGCAGTGGACAGAGAGAGACCCAGTACTTC. The chain has TRBV28 and TRBJ2-5; weak D call: TRBD1 (6 bases). Trimming shortened V by 5 bases and J by 4 bases, and 8 bases separated the two germline ends. The germline CDR1 and CDR2 sequences are MDHEN and SYDVKM. The CDR3 loop spans 12 amino acids.

This chain's CDR3 is CASSGPGQGGYGYTF. For the CDR3, the DNA is TGTGCCAGCAGTGGACCGGGACAGGGGGGCTATGGCTACACCTTC. The V call is TRBV6-1, the J call TRBJ1-2; TRBD1 agrees at 11 bases. CDR3 length equals 15 residues. Germline V gene lookup returns CDR1 MNHNS and CDR2 SASEGT. The J segment lost 4 bases and the V segment lost 4 bases, leaving 5 bases of the junction unmatched.

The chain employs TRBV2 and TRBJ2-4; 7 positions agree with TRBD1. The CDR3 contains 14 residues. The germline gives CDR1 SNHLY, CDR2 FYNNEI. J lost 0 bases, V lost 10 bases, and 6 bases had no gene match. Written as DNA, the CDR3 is TGTGCCACCCAGGGGGACCTAGCCAAAAACATTCAGTACTTC. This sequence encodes CATQGDLAKNIQYF.

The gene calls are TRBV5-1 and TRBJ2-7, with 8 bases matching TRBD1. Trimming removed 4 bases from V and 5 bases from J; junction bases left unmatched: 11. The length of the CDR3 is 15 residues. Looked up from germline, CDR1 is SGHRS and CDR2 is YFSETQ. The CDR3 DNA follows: TGCGCCAGCAGCCCAACCGCAGGGGGCTTAAACGAGCAGTACTTC. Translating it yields CASSPTAGGLNEQYF.

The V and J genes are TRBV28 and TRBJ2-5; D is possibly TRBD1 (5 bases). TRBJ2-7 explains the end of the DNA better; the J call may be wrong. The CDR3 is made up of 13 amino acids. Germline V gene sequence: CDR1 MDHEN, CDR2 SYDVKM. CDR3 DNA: TGTGCCAGCAGTTCACCAGGGTCCTACGAGCAGTACTTC. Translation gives CASSSPGSYEQYF.

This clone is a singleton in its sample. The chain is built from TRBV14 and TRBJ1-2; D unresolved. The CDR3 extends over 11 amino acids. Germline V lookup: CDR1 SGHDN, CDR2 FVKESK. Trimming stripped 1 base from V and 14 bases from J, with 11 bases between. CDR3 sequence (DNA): TGTGCCAGCAGCCAAGTCCAGAGTCTTACCTTC. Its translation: CASSQVQSLTF.

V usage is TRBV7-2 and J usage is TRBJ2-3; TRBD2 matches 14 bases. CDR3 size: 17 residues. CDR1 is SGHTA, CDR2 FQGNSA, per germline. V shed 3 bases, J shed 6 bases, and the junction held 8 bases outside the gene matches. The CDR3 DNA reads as TGTGCCAGCAGCTTGGATCGACTAGCGGGAGGGCTGGATACGCAGTATTTT. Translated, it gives CASSLDRLAGGLDTQYF.

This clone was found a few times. Here the CDR3 DNA reads TGTGCCAGCAGCCCGCGTCGGTCCTACGAGCAGTACTTC. Translation gives CASSPRRSYEQYF. The gene calls are TRBV7-9 and TRBJ2-7; the D is unclear. Germline-derived CDR1 and CDR2 are SEHNR and FQNEAQ (reference sequence). V was clipped by 5 bases and J by 1 base, with 9 bases between them. The CDR3 length is 13 residues.

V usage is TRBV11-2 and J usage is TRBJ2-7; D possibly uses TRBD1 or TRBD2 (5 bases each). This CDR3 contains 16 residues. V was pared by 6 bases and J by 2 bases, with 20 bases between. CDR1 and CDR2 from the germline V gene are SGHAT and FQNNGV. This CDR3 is CASSRQPGRRTYEQYF. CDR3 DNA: TGTGCCAGCAGTCGACAACCGGGACGCAGGACCTACGAGCAGTACTTC.

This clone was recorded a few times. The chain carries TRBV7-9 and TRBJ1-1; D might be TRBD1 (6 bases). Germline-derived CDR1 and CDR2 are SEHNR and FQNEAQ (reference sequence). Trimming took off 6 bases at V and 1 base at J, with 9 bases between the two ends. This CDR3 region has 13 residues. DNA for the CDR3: TGTGCCAGCAGGACGGACAGGAACACTGAAGCTTTCTTT. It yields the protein CASRTDRNTEAFF.

CDR3 sequence: CASWGADRDIHEQYF. The DNA for the CDR3 is TGTGCCAGCTGGGGAGCGGACAGGGATATCCACGAGCAGTACTTC. V is TRBV2 and J is TRBJ2-7, with 8 bases fitting TRBD1. Germline CDR1 and CDR2: SNHLY and FYNNEI. The CDR3 is 15 residues long. With V trimmed by 8 bases and J by 5 bases, 14 bases remained unmatched. The full variable domain, its missing parts supplied by reference TRBV2 and TRBJ2-7, is EPEVTQTPSHQVTQMGQEVILRCVPISNHLYFYWYRQILGQKVEFLVSFYNNEISEKSEIFDDQFSVERPDGSNFTLKIRSTKLEDSAMYFCASWGADRDIHEQYFGPGTRLTVT.

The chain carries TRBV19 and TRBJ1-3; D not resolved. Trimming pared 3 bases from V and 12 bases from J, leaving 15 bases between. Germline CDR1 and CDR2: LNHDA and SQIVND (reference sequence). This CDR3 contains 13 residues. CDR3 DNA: TGTGCCAGTAGTATTCTGCCGGAGGGAAGCATATATTTT. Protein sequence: CASSILPEGSIYF.